What follows are 14 T cell receptor beta chains derived from one specimen sequenced in a study of shared clonotypes between healthy human individuals. Profiled with immunoSEQ multiplex PCR; TCRdb holds only in-frame clones, not every one. The table has 2,500,000 or so clones, roughly nine tenths seen once. Specimen: naive CD4+ T cells sorted from blood. Subset indicated: CD45RA+ positively selected. These receptors came from a young man in good health.

V is TRBV10-3 and J is TRBJ2-7, with 8 bases matching TRBD1. Germline V gene data show CDR1 as ENHRY and CDR2 as SYGVKD. The CDR3 consists of 13 residues. V shed 10 bases and J 4 bases; nucleotides not matched to a gene: 9. This CDR3 is CATLTGQGYEQYF. The CDR3, as DNA: TGTGCCACCCTAACCGGACAGGGTTACGAGCAGTACTTC.

To note about this clone: This CDR3 is also generated by other DNA sequences in the sample. This rearrangement joins TRBV5-1 to TRBJ2-7; D perhaps matches TRBD1 (5 bases). Trimming pared 1 base from V and 3 bases from J, leaving 8 bases between. In germline, CDR1 is SGHRS, CDR2 YFSETQ. The CDR3 covers 13 residues. The CDR3 bases are TGCGCCAGCAGCTTGCTAGGGGACTACGAGCAGTACTTC. This translates into CASSLLGDYEQYF.

This clone has just a few counts. The genes are TRBV10-3 and TRBJ1-2, with 11 bases that match TRBD1. The V gene's germline CDR1 is ENHRY and CDR2 SYGVKD. J lost 5 bases, V lost 5 bases, and 4 bases had no gene match. This CDR3 is 14 amino acids long. As DNA, the CDR3 is TGTGCCATCAGTACCGGACAGGGGGCGTATGGCTACACCTTC. It is translated as CAISTGQGAYGYTF.

This chain links TRBV18 with TRBJ2-1; the D gene is possibly TRBD2 (6 bases). Germline V CDR1 and CDR2: KGHSH, LQKENI. Trimming took 3 bases from V and 6 from J, leaving 15 bases between them. CDR3 length: 15 amino acids. CDR3 in DNA: TGTGCCAGCTCACCGGGGCGGGAAGCGATCAATGAGCAGTTCTTC. Protein: CASSPGREAINEQFF.

This chain joins TRBV7-2 and TRBJ2-2; 8 positions agree with TRBD2. The length of the CDR3 is 15 residues. Trimming cost V 5 bases and J 7 bases; bases outside gene matches: 9. Germline V gene lookup returns CDR1 SGHTA and CDR2 FQGNSA. The CDR3 sequence is CASSLAGGGGGELFF. CDR3 bases: TGTGCCAGCAGCCTTGCGGGAGGAGGGGGCGGGGAGCTGTTTTTT. The full variable domain, in which reference TRBV7-2 and TRBJ2-2 provide the parts outside the CDR3, is GAGVSQSPSNKVTEKGKDVELRCDPISGHTALYWYRQSLGQGLEFLIYFQGNSAPDKSGLPSDRFSAERTGGSVSTLTIQRTQQEDSAVYLCASSLAGGGGGELFFGEGSRLTVL.

The chain employs TRBV7-2 and TRBJ2-1; 10 nucleotides align to TRBD2. Germline V gives CDR1 SGHTA, CDR2 FQGNSA. The V gene end was trimmed by 2 bases and the J gene end by 10 bases; junction bases not matched to a gene: 8. There are 15 residues in the CDR3. Here the CDR3 reads CASSLLASGRGEQFF. Here the CDR3 DNA reads TGTGCCAGCAGCTTATTGGCTAGCGGGAGAGGGGAGCAGTTCTTC.

J is TRBJ2-1 and V is TRBV9, with TRBD2 identical over 12 bases. The germline gives CDR1 SGDLS, CDR2 YYNGEE. The CDR3 has 15 residues. Trimming cost V 3 bases and J 4 bases; bases outside gene matches: 2. CDR3 sequence (DNA): TGTGCCAGCAGCGGGACTAGCGGGACTTACAATGAGCAGTTCTTC. Translation gives CASSGTSGTYNEQFF.

CDR3 amino acids: CASSLEIGGASNIQYF. The CDR3 nucleotides read TGTGCCAGCAGCTTAGAGATTGGGGGGGCCTCAAACATTCAGTACTTC. The J gene is TRBJ2-4, the V gene TRBV11-1; D might be TRBD2 (7 bases). The V and J ends lost 1 base and 6 bases respectively, with 16 bases between them. CDR3 length equals 16 residues. Germline V lookup: CDR1 SGHAT, CDR2 FQDESV (reference sequence).

J is TRBJ2-1 and V is TRBV7-2; 10 bases map to TRBD2. CDR1 is SGHTA, CDR2 FQGNSA, per germline. The length of the CDR3 is 15 residues. The J segment lost 5 bases and the V segment lost 5 bases, leaving 6 bases of the junction unmatched. CDR3 nucleotides: TGTGCCAGCAGCGGTACTGGGACTAGCGACAATGAGCAGTTCTTC. Translated, it gives CASSGTGTSDNEQFF.

This clone is a singleton in its sample. This chain links TRBV28 with TRBJ2-3; 9 positions match TRBD1. Unmatched junction bases numbered 8, after V lost 6 bases and J lost 4 bases. The germline V gene has CDR1 MDHEN and CDR2 SYDVKM. The CDR3 is 15 amino acids. DNA for the CDR3: TGTGCCAGCAGCCGAAGGGACAGGGTGGCAGATACGCAGTATTTT. It yields the protein CASSRRDRVADTQYF.

In the case of this clone: Other nucleotide sequences in the sample specify the same CDR3. The chain has TRBV5-1 and TRBJ1-1, with a tentative D call TRBD1 (5 bases). V lost 4 bases and J 1 base, leaving 11 bases between the germline ends. Germline loops: CDR1 SGHRS, CDR2 YFSETQ. This CDR3 region has 14 residues. The CDR3 spells CASSPGTGNTEAFF. DNA of the CDR3: TGCGCCAGCAGCCCAGGGACGGGGAACACTGAAGCTTTCTTT.

The chain links TRBV18 to TRBJ1-2; tentatively, D is TRBD1 (5 bases). The germline V gene has CDR1 KGHSH and CDR2 LQKENI. The CDR3 is 12 amino acids. V was cut by 3 bases and J by 8 bases, with 10 bases left in between. CDR3 bases: TGTGCCAGCTCACCGTTAGGGGAAGGCTACACCTTC. Its translation is CASSPLGEGYTF. Full variable domain (missing parts from reference TRBV18 and TRBJ1-2): NAGVMQNPRHLVRRRGQEARLRCSPMKGHSHVYWYRQLPEEGLKFMVYLQKENIIDESGMPKERFSAEFPKEGPSILRIQQVVRGDSAAYFCASSPLGEGYTFGSGTRLTVV.

This clone has only one observation. The CDR3 spells CASSYLQESSGNTIYF. CDR3 bases: TGTGCCAGCAGTTACTTACAGGAGAGCTCTGGAAACACCATATATTTT. The gene calls are TRBV6-6 and TRBJ1-3, with a possible D match to TRBD1 (5 bases). CDR3 length: 16 amino acids. Trimming took 1 base from V and 0 from J, leaving 10 bases between them. Germline V gene sequence: CDR1 MNHNY, CDR2 SVGAGI (reference sequence).

The V gene is TRBV28, the J gene TRBJ2-5; 8 bases match TRBD2. The ends lost 3 bases at V and 0 bases at J; junction bases unmatched: 6. The germline gives CDR1 MDHEN, CDR2 SYDVKM. This CDR3 is 16 amino acids long. CDR3 protein: CASSLGSGGHQETQYF. In nucleotides, the CDR3 is TGTGCCAGCAGTTTGGGGAGCGGGGGTCACCAAGAGACCCAGTACTTC.